This T cell receptor beta chain was recovered during a study of T cells after yellow fever vaccination. TCRdb re-analysed the 5' RACE reads in MiXCR, keeping a single row per CDR3 protein. This repertoire shows 450,000 to 600,000 distinct CDR3 sequences, roughly 14% found once; its top ten account for over 12%. Study observations and caveats: Sorted repertoires could include abundant contaminating clonotypes from bulk cells. The study found a weaker secondary response that peaked faster, day 5 versus 15. Detected again after the booster were most primary-vaccination clones, at 96% CD4 and 70% to 90% CD8.

On this clonotype itself: No antigen is known for it.

Germline CDR1 reads KGHSH; CDR2 reads LQKENI. The CDR3 has 13 amino acids. V shed 0 bases and J shed 9 bases, with 9 bases lying between them. J is TRBJ2-1 and V is TRBV18; D call uncertain. This specimen consisted of PBMCs, obtained on the day of the yellow fever booster vaccination. This TCR was recovered from a man aged 25 to 40 who received the YFV17D yellow fever vaccine. The CDR3 loop reads CASSPPLLREQFF. The DNA of the CDR3 is TGTGCCAGCTCACCACCCCTCCTTCGTGAGCAGTTCTTC. Variable domain in full (rest from reference TRBV18 and TRBJ2-1): NAGVMQNPRHLVRRRGQEARLRCSPMKGHSHVYWYRQLPEEGLKFMVYLQKENIIDESGMPKERFSAEFPKEGPSILRIQQVVRGDSAAYFCASSPPLLREQFFGPGTRLTVL.